This record looks at one T cell receptor (beta chain) sequence and its context. Its cognate antigen is unknown. Profiled with immunoSEQ multiplex PCR; TCRdb holds only in-frame clones, not every one. Of 80,000 to 95,000 clones in the sample, roughly 96% are singletons; the top ten hold 1.3%. CDR1 is LNHDA and CDR2 is SQIVND in the germline V gene (reference sequence). CDR3 length: 17 residues. The V and J ends lost 3 bases and 4 bases, in that order; junction bases with no gene match: 8. This entry comes from a study of cytomegalovirus exposure and HLA in healthy donors. Study overall: The 120 or so validation repertoires were produced on the same platform as the 500 to 800 repertoires of the first cohort. This was reported in a later analysis.

The study, taken as a whole, reports: It was reportedly the case that the classifier diagnosed cytomegalovirus status with high specificity and sensitivity. The study flagged approximately 180 TCR beta chains as cytomegalovirus-associated. Most TCR sequences proved rare, with some public TCRs found in many donors.

This clonotype originated in a woman under 30 in good health and CMV-seronegative. This chain connects TRBV19 to TRBJ2-1; 11 positions match TRBD1. The sequencing sample was made of PBMCs. The CDR3 region is CASSIPGQGAIYNEQFF. The CDR3 DNA follows: TGTGCCAGTAGTATCCCAGGACAGGGGGCTATATACAATGAGCAGTTCTTC.